These 4 T cell receptor beta chains were sequenced from one sample in a study of T cells in Graves' hyperthyroidism and ophthalmopathy. Amplification of TCR beta CDR3 regions was performed using RNA transcripts as template. HTBI primers were used for first-round RT-PCR of the TCR CDR3. Each CDR3 protein is one row after TCRdb ran MiXCR on the multiplex PCR reads. The table has around 430,000 distinct CDR3 sequences, 15% seen once. Sequencing was performed on blood. These receptor sequences come from a woman in her twenties or thirties with Graves' hyperthyroidism.

This clonotype was seen ten or more times. V gene TRBV27 combines with J gene TRBJ2-1; 9 bases line up with TRBD2. V lost 7 bases, J lost 3 bases, and 10 bases stayed unmatched. Germline CDR1 is MNHEY and CDR2 is SMNVEV (reference sequence). CDR3 length equals 16 residues. The CDR3 region is CASTSGSGSFYNEQFF. For the CDR3, the DNA is TGTGCCAGCACATCGGGTAGCGGGAGTTTCTACAATGAGCAGTTCTTC.

This clonotype was found many times. This chain links TRBV7-8 with TRBJ2-7, with D possibly TRBD1 on 5 matching bases. Trimming removed 2 bases at V and 2 bases at J, with 10 bases between. The germline V gene encodes CDR1 SGHVS and CDR2 FQNEAQ. The CDR3 sequence is 14 residues long. CDR3 bases: TGTGCCAGCAGCTTAAGGGGTGGTACCTACGAGCAGTACTTC. Encoded protein: CASSLRGGTYEQYF.

This clonotype has more than one count but fewer than ten. The chain is built from TRBV12-5 and TRBJ1-2, with a weak D call TRBD1 (6 bases). Per germline, CDR1 LGHNT and CDR2 FRNRAP. The CDR3 runs 13 residues. Deletions cut 1 base from V and 5 bases from J, with 8 bases between. CDR3 residues: CASGLGQEYGYTF. The CDR3 coding sequence is TGTGCTAGTGGTTTGGGACAGGAATATGGCTACACCTTC.

This clonotype was found a few times. The chain joins TRBV30 to TRBJ2-7, with 9 bases matching TRBD2. The V gene's germline CDR1 is GTSNPN and CDR2 SVGIG (reference sequence). V lost 4 bases, J lost 3 bases, and 1 base stayed unmatched. This CDR3 is 12 amino acids long. The CDR3 DNA sequence: TGTGCCTGGACTAGCGGGGTCTACGAGCAGTACTTC. Encoded protein: CAWTSGVYEQYF.